Given below is one T cell receptor beta chain in context. The antigen is not known. The data were obtained in a study of pediatric ulcerative colitis. Study context: Ulcerative colitis patients had pancolitis or left-sided colitis, with confirming histology. Study-wide points: Substantially fewer templates came from a couple of patients' blood samples. In rectum, acute severe colitis had expanded clones and less diversity.

V was pared by 6 bases and J by 4 bases, with 4 bases between. Per the germline V gene, CDR1 is SEHNR and CDR2 is FQNEAQ (reference sequence). The CDR3 runs 11 residues. Sequencing was performed with immunoSEQ multiplex PCR; in TCRdb, only in-frame clones are kept and a portion is missing. Of roughly 14,000 clones listed, about 90% are singletons. The diagnostic colonoscopy in ulcerative colitis patients preceded any immunosuppressive treatment. This TCR was sampled from a boy aged 5 to 17 with moderate ulcerative colitis. Specimen: blood. The V call is TRBV7-9, the J call TRBJ2-1; D unclear. DNA for the CDR3: TGTGCCAGCAGGCGGTACAATGAGCAGTTCTTC. This codes for CASRRYNEQFF.